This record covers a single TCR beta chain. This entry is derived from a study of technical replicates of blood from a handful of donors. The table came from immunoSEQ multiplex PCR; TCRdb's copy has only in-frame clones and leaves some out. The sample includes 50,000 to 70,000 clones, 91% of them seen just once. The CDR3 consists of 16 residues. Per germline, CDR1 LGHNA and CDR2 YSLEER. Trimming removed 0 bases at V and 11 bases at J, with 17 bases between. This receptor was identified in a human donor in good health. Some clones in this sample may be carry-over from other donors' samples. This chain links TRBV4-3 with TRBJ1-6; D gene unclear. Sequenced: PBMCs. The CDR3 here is CASSQDHRIKETPLHF. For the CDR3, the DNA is TGCGCCAGCAGCCAAGATCATCGGATTAAGGAGACACCCCTCCACTTT.